This TCR beta chain emerged from a study of T cells in Graves' hyperthyroidism and ophthalmopathy. The wider study: Any treatment followed the collection of peripheral blood at initial diagnosis. Points from the study as a whole: Most thyroid clonotypes that were expanded above 0.001 also turned up in blood.

Ten or more counts support this clonotype. Its antigen remains unknown. RNA transcripts provided the source from which TCR beta CDR3 regions were amplified. The study used the HTBI primer set for a first-round RT-PCR of the TCR CDR3. In TCRdb, the multiplex PCR reads were re-called with MiXCR into one record per CDR3 protein. This sample has some 490,000 distinct CDR3 sequences; around a fifth occur once, and the top ten carry around 47%. Active moderate-to-severe ophthalmopathy, Clinical Activity Score at least 3, NOSPECS at least 4, under 3 months' duration. Isolation of PBMCs was performed on 8 to 10 ml fresh peripheral blood. The CDR3 loop spans 11 amino acids. Trimming shortened V by 2 bases and J by 6 bases, and 4 bases separated the two germline ends. The germline gives CDR1 MNHEY, CDR2 SVGEGT.

The chain employs TRBV6-2 or TRBV6-3 and TRBJ1-1; the D is unclear. Material: blood. This clonotype was obtained from a woman between 70 and 85 years old with Graves' ophthalmopathy. The CDR3 DNA reads as TGTGCCAGCAGTTACCCATCTGAAGCTTTCTTT. It is translated as CASSYPSEAFF.